Listed below are T cell receptor beta chains from one sample, sequenced in a study of T cell repertoires in cytomegalovirus infection. Their target antigens are unknown. TCRdb re-analysed the reads in MiXCR, keeping a single row per CDR3 protein. The sample records roughly 120,000 distinct CDR3 sequences, approximately 28% being singletons. This specimen consisted of CD8+ T cells from cultured PBMCs, obtained from culture after CMV antigen stimulation. All receptors come from a human donor in good health (CMV status not recorded). Some clones in this sample may be carry-over from other donors' samples. The CDR3 runs from the conserved cysteine through the conserved F or W. The D gene is left open where the match is weak. Where a row states a size, it is once, few, many or the class of an expanded clone; other rows omit it.

J,V,size,D,CDR3,DNA
TRBJ2-3,TRBV28,-,-,CASSLMTGGHDTQYF,TGTGCCAGCAGTCTTATGACAGGTGGACATGATACGCAGTATTTT
TRBJ2-7,TRBV6-1,-,TRBD2,CASSERSSGGSEQYF,TGTGCCAGCAGTGAAAGATCCAGCGGGGGAAGCGAGCAGTACTTC
TRBJ2-1,TRBV5-6,few,-,CASSFGTFNEQFF,TGTGCCAGCAGCTTTGGGACTTTCAATGAGCAGTTCTTC
TRBJ1-5,TRBV7-9,-,-,CASSPEGTNQPQHF,TGTGCCAGCAGCCCCGAGGGGACCAATCAGCCCCAGCATTTT
TRBJ1-1,TRBV2,-,TRBD1,CASHRDRGGEAFF,TGTGCCAGTCACCGGGACAGGGGTGGTGAAGCTTTCTTT
TRBJ2-1,TRBV29-1,-,TRBD2,CSVASGILDNEQFF,TGCAGCGTTGCTAGCGGAATCCTCGACAATGAGCAGTTCTTC
TRBJ2-7,TRBV12-3/TRBV12-4,few,-,CASSPEVDEQYF,TGTGCCAGCAGTCCTGAAGTCGACGAGCAGTACTTC
TRBJ2-3,TRBV4-1,-,-,CASSQTADTDTQYF,TGCGCCAGCAGCCAGACAGCCGACACAGATACGCAGTATTTT
TRBJ2-3,TRBV2,-,-,CASSESTQYF,TGTGCCAGCAGTGAATCTACGCAGTATTTT
TRBJ2-1,TRBV4-1,-,-,CASSQDSLGRLNEQFF,TGCGCCAGCAGCCAAGATTCTTTGGGACGGCTCAATGAGCAGTTCTTC
TRBJ2-1,TRBV6-5,-,-,CASSYPGLGSEQFF,TGTGCCAGCAGTTACCCGGGGCTTGGGAGTGAGCAGTTCTTC
TRBJ2-5,TRBV28,few,-,CASSPVADPHGETQYF,TGTGCCAGCAGTCCGGTAGCGGACCCCCACGGGGAGACCCAGTACTTC
TRBJ1-2,TRBV27,-,TRBD1,CASSSGQGIPYGYTF,TGTGCCAGCAGTTCGGGACAGGGAATTCCCTATGGCTACACCTTC
TRBJ2-3,TRBV6-1,-,TRBD1,CASSRTRGLGTDTQYF,TGTGCCAGCAGTAGAACCAGGGGGCTGGGAACAGATACGCAGTATTTT
TRBJ1-3,TRBV19,few,-,CASTAHVSGGNTIYF,TGTGCCAGTACCGCCCACGTCTCCGGTGGAAACACCATATATTTT
TRBJ2-1,TRBV5-4,few,-,CASSLSSGDEQFF,TGTGCCAGCAGCTTGTCGTCAGGGGATGAGCAGTTCTTC